These T cell receptor beta chains were read from a single sample in a study of identical twins. One entry per CDR3 protein results from TCRdb running MiXCR on the 5' RACE reads. The sample lists about 160,000 distinct CDR3 sequences; under 4.5% were seen once. Sequenced input: memory T cells sorted from blood. Every receptor here comes from a man aged 18 to 29 in good health. Each CDR3 is given with its conserved first and last residue. D genes are given only for firm matches. Rows may omit the clone size; those that give it use once, few, many or a size class.

v_gene: TRBV24-1; abundance: few; j_gene: TRBJ2-3; d_gene: TRBD1; CDR3aa: CATSDPASTGASRGAQYF; CDR3nt: TGTGCCACCAGTGATCCAGCGTCGACAGGGGCTTCAAGAGGGGCGCAGTATTTT
v_gene: TRBV7-6; abundance: few; j_gene: TRBJ1-2; d_gene: TRBD1; CDR3aa: CASSLQWAGGERGGYTF; CDR3nt: TGTGCCAGCAGCCTGCAATGGGCAGGGGGCGAACGTGGTGGCTACACCTTC
v_gene: TRBV29-1; abundance: many; j_gene: TRBJ2-5; d_gene: -; CDR3aa: CSVVAGRLGETQYF; CDR3nt: TGCAGCGTTGTTGCAGGTCGGCTGGGAGAGACCCAGTACTTC
v_gene: TRBV19; abundance: -; j_gene: TRBJ2-5; d_gene: TRBD2; CDR3aa: CASSRGRTNQETQYF; CDR3nt: TGTGCCAGTAGTCGCGGGAGGACGAACCAAGAGACCCAGTACTTC
v_gene: TRBV29-1; abundance: many; j_gene: TRBJ2-3; d_gene: TRBD2; CDR3aa: CSVVSGSRRDTQYF; CDR3nt: TGCAGCGTTGTTAGCGGGAGTAGGCGAGATACGCAGTATTTT
v_gene: TRBV7-9; abundance: -; j_gene: TRBJ2-1; d_gene: TRBD2; CDR3aa: CASSLVAGGPLNEQFF; CDR3nt: TGTGCCAGCAGCTTAGTTGCGGGAGGCCCCCTCAATGAGCAGTTCTTC
v_gene: TRBV5-6; abundance: many; j_gene: TRBJ2-4; d_gene: -; CDR3aa: CASSVPGNRNIQYF; CDR3nt: TGTGCCAGCTCCGTGCCAGGGAACCGTAACATTCAGTACTTC
v_gene: TRBV5-1; abundance: many; j_gene: TRBJ2-4; d_gene: -; CDR3aa: CASSWQGTLAKNIQYF; CDR3nt: TGCGCCAGCAGCTGGCAGGGGACTCTAGCCAAAAACATTCAGTACTTC
v_gene: TRBV10-3; abundance: many; j_gene: TRBJ2-1; d_gene: TRBD2; CDR3aa: CAISSGREQFF; CDR3nt: TGTGCCATCAGTAGCGGGAGGGAGCAGTTCTTC
v_gene: TRBV20-1; abundance: many; j_gene: TRBJ2-5; d_gene: -; CDR3aa: CSAARAIEETQYF; CDR3nt: TGCAGTGCTGCCCGGGCCATCGAAGAGACCCAGTACTTC
v_gene: TRBV6-5; abundance: many; j_gene: TRBJ2-1; d_gene: TRBD2; CDR3aa: CASSYPGGSGRSSYNEQFF; CDR3nt: TGTGCCAGCAGTTACCCCGGGGGTAGCGGGAGGAGCTCCTACAATGAGCAGTTCTTC
v_gene: TRBV7-7; abundance: many; j_gene: TRBJ1-1; d_gene: TRBD1; CDR3aa: CASSFSGQGGYGEAFF; CDR3nt: TGTGCCAGCAGCTTTTCAGGACAGGGCGGATATGGTGAAGCTTTCTTT
v_gene: TRBV15; abundance: many; j_gene: TRBJ2-1; d_gene: TRBD2; CDR3aa: CATSRERTGLAFAEQFF; CDR3nt: TGTGCCACCAGCAGAGAAAGAACGGGACTAGCATTTGCTGAGCAGTTCTTC
v_gene: TRBV7-8; abundance: few; j_gene: TRBJ2-5; d_gene: TRBD1; CDR3aa: CASSLDRVETQYF; CDR3nt: TGTGCCAGCAGCTTGGACAGGGTAGAGACCCAGTACTTC
v_gene: TRBV12-3/TRBV12-4; abundance: many; j_gene: TRBJ2-2; d_gene: -; CDR3aa: CASSRVTGELFF; CDR3nt: TGTGCCAGCAGTCGCGTAACCGGGGAGCTGTTTTTT
v_gene: TRBV7-4; abundance: many; j_gene: TRBJ2-5; d_gene: TRBD2; CDR3aa: CASSSETGPGLAGSPPSQYF; CDR3nt: TGTGCCAGCAGCTCCGAGACAGGGCCGGGACTAGCGGGTTCCCCCCCGTCCCAGTACTTC
v_gene: TRBV6-5; abundance: -; j_gene: TRBJ1-1; d_gene: -; CDR3aa: CASSYAQGTEAFF; CDR3nt: TGTGCCAGCAGTTACGCACAGGGCACTGAAGCTTTCTTT
v_gene: TRBV10-3; abundance: many; j_gene: TRBJ1-6; d_gene: TRBD1; CDR3aa: CAIRGQDYNSPLHF; CDR3nt: TGTGCCATCAGAGGACAGGATTATAATTCACCCCTCCACTTT
v_gene: TRBV6-2/TRBV6-3; abundance: -; j_gene: TRBJ2-1; d_gene: TRBD2; CDR3aa: CASSYRSGSGNEQFF; CDR3nt: TGTGCCAGCAGTTACAGGAGCGGGAGTGGAAATGAGCAGTTCTTC
v_gene: TRBV7-2; abundance: many; j_gene: TRBJ2-3; d_gene: TRBD2; CDR3aa: CASRIAGGELVLTDTQYF; CDR3nt: TGTGCCAGCAGAATAGCGGGAGGCGAGCTAGTGCTTACAGATACGCAGTATTTT
v_gene: TRBV4-1; abundance: many; j_gene: TRBJ1-2; d_gene: TRBD1; CDR3aa: CASSPPQGVYGYTF; CDR3nt: TGCGCCAGCAGCCCCCCGCAGGGGGTCTATGGCTACACCTTC
v_gene: TRBV12-3/TRBV12-4; abundance: many; j_gene: TRBJ1-1; d_gene: TRBD1; CDR3aa: CASRGTGQLNTEAFF; CDR3nt: TGTGCCAGCAGGGGGACAGGACAGCTGAACACTGAAGCTTTCTTT
v_gene: TRBV7-9; abundance: many; j_gene: TRBJ2-1; d_gene: -; CDR3aa: CASTSADEQFF; CDR3nt: TGTGCCAGCACTTCAGCGGATGAGCAGTTCTTC
v_gene: TRBV4-1; abundance: many; j_gene: TRBJ2-1; d_gene: TRBD2; CDR3aa: CASSQTSGWGWEQFF; CDR3nt: TGCGCCAGCAGCCAGACTAGCGGGTGGGGATGGGAGCAGTTCTTC
v_gene: TRBV18; abundance: many; j_gene: TRBJ2-1; d_gene: -; CDR3aa: CASSPKSLGLTGEQFF; CDR3nt: TGTGCCAGCTCACCAAAAAGTTTGGGCCTAACGGGTGAGCAGTTCTTC
v_gene: TRBV7-9; abundance: many; j_gene: TRBJ2-5; d_gene: -; CDR3aa: CASSLVPLRETQYF; CDR3nt: TGTGCCAGCAGCTTAGTGCCTCTTCGGGAGACCCAGTACTTC
v_gene: TRBV20-1; abundance: many; j_gene: TRBJ2-3; d_gene: TRBD2; CDR3aa: CSARDGGSGRNTDTQYF; CDR3nt: TGCAGTGCTAGAGATGGAGGTAGCGGGAGAAACACAGATACGCAGTATTTT
v_gene: TRBV7-2; abundance: many; j_gene: TRBJ2-4; d_gene: TRBD2; CDR3aa: CASSLLLAGAKNIQYF; CDR3nt: TGTGCCAGCAGCTTATTACTAGCGGGAGCCAAAAACATTCAGTACTTC
v_gene: TRBV11-1; abundance: many; j_gene: TRBJ2-1; d_gene: TRBD2; CDR3aa: CASSLVAGGGVDEQFF; CDR3nt: TGTGCCAGCAGCTTGGTGGCGGGAGGCGGGGTGGATGAGCAGTTCTTC
v_gene: TRBV2; abundance: -; j_gene: TRBJ2-7; d_gene: TRBD2; CDR3aa: CASKKAGVVYEQYF; CDR3nt: TGTGCCAGCAAAAAGGCGGGAGTTGTATACGAGCAGTACTTC
v_gene: TRBV5-6; abundance: -; j_gene: TRBJ2-3; d_gene: TRBD2; CDR3aa: CASSSGSGPTDTQYF; CDR3nt: TGTGCCAGCAGCTCAGGTAGCGGGCCCACAGATACGCAGTATTTT
v_gene: TRBV6-1; abundance: many; j_gene: TRBJ2-7; d_gene: -; CDR3aa: CASSRGKGSSYEQYF; CDR3nt: TGTGCCAGCAGCCGGGGCAAAGGAAGCTCCTACGAGCAGTACTTC
v_gene: TRBV28; abundance: few; j_gene: TRBJ1-1; d_gene: -; CDR3aa: CASSPGGLSTEAFF; CDR3nt: TGTGCCAGCAGCCCCGGAGGGTTGAGCACTGAAGCTTTCTTT
v_gene: TRBV27; abundance: many; j_gene: TRBJ1-2; d_gene: -; CDR3aa: CASSPKPADRNYGYTF; CDR3nt: TGTGCCAGCAGCCCCAAACCTGCCGACAGAAACTATGGCTACACCTTC
v_gene: TRBV20-1; abundance: many; j_gene: TRBJ1-5; d_gene: -; CDR3aa: CSASWGPNQPQHF; CDR3nt: TGCAGTGCTAGTTGGGGGCCAAATCAGCCCCAGCATTTT